Below are 18 T cell receptor beta chains sequenced from a single sample in a study of shared clonotypes between healthy human individuals. Assay: immunoSEQ multiplex PCR; the TCRdb copy retains only in-frame clones and omits some. Among millions of clones listed, approximately 95% were seen once. Naive CD8 cells lacked CD45RO, underwent positive selection for CCR7 and left out terminally differentiated effector memory CD45RA+ cells. The sequencing sample was made of naive CD8+ T cells sorted from blood. All receptors derive from a man aged 18 to 35 in good health.

J is TRBJ1-1 and V is TRBV11-2; maybe TRBD1 (5 bases). Germline-derived CDR1 and CDR2 are SGHAT and FQNNGV. Trimming removed 1 base from V and 4 bases from J, with 19 bases in between. The CDR3 runs 17 residues. In nucleotides, the CDR3 is TGTGCCAGCAGCTTAGTCTACGGTGAGGGGATGGGCACTGAAGCTTTCTTT. Translation gives CASSLVYGEGMGTEAFF.

This clone was recorded once. This specimen includes other DNA sequences encoding the same CDR3. V is TRBV5-1 and J is TRBJ2-1, with D perhaps matching TRBD1 (6 bases). Germline V gene sequence: CDR1 SGHRS, CDR2 YFSETQ. V gave up 8 bases and J gave up 1 base, with 10 bases separating them. The CDR3 sequence is 13 residues long. The CDR3 DNA reads TGCGCCAGTACAGGGTTATCCTACAATGAGCAGTTCTTC. This encodes CASTGLSYNEQFF.

This sequence joins TRBV5-4 and TRBJ2-5, with unresolved D. The CDR3 is 17 amino acids. Trimming removed 5 bases from V and 1 base from J, with 21 bases in between. CDR1 SGHNT and CDR2 YYREEE come from the germline V gene (reference sequence). The CDR3 region is CASSLGSQALTQETQYF. CDR3 in DNA: TGTGCCAGCAGTCTGGGGTCCCAGGCGCTTACCCAAGAGACCCAGTACTTC.

The chain couples TRBV5-6 to TRBJ1-3; D perhaps matches TRBD1 (5 bases). CDR1 and CDR2 (germline): SGHDT, YYEEEE. The CDR3 totals 14 residues. Between the trimmed V and J ends, which lost 3 bases and 8 bases, there was a span of 15 bases. The CDR3 nucleotides are TGTGCCAGCAGCTCGCTGACAGTATCGGACACCATATATTTT. Protein product: CASSSLTVSDTIYF.

The V and J genes are TRBV7-9 and TRBJ2-1; a possible D gene is TRBD2 (5 bases). CDR1 SEHNR and CDR2 FQNEAQ come from the germline V gene (reference sequence). V shed 5 bases and J shed 1 base, with 15 bases lying between them. This CDR3 comprises 16 residues. DNA of the CDR3: TGTGCCAGCAGCCCCCCCGTCGGGGAGTCCTACAATGAGCAGTTCTTC. Its translation is CASSPPVGESYNEQFF.

The chain has TRBV2 and TRBJ2-3, with 7 bases fitting TRBD2. Germline trimming cut 1 base from V and 3 bases from J; bases unmatched to any gene: 7. Germline V gene data show CDR1 as SNHLY and CDR2 as FYNNEI. CDR3 length: 16 amino acids. The CDR3 here is CASSEGFAGVTDTQYF. The CDR3 DNA follows: TGTGCCAGCAGTGAAGGTTTCGCGGGAGTAACAGATACGCAGTATTTT. Filled out from reference TRBV2 and TRBJ2-3, the complete variable domain reads EPEVTQTPSHQVTQMGQEVILRCVPISNHLYFYWYRQILGQKVEFLVSFYNNEISEKSEIFDDQFSVERPDGSNFTLKIRSTKLEDSAMYFCASSEGFAGVTDTQYFGPGTRLTVL.

The chain links TRBV25-1 to TRBJ1-3, with D possibly TRBD1 on 6 matching bases. This CDR3 has 15 amino acids. Trimming shortened V by 3 bases and J by 3 bases, and 12 bases separated the two germline ends. CDR1 and CDR2 from the germline V gene are MGHDK and SYGVNS. CDR3 coding DNA: TGTGCCAGCAGTGATCCCAGGGGATTTGGAAACACCATATATTTT. Amino acid sequence: CASSDPRGFGNTIYF.

V is TRBV7-9 and J is TRBJ2-5; 7 nucleotides line up with TRBD2. The end of the DNA is better explained by TRBJ2-7, so the J call may be wrong. Per germline, CDR1 SEHNR and CDR2 FQNEAQ (reference sequence). The CDR3 runs to 13 residues. The CDR3 DNA follows: TGTGCCAGCAGCATGGGGCTAGCGGACGAGCAGTACTTC. Translated: CASSMGLADEQYF.

This clone occurred once. This sample includes further DNA sequences coding for the same CDR3. V usage is TRBV30 and J usage is TRBJ2-1; D remains unclear. There are 10 residues in the CDR3. Germline CDR1 reads GTSNPN; CDR2 reads SVGIG (reference sequence). The germline V and J ends were trimmed by 2 bases and 7 bases, with 3 bases remaining between them. The CDR3 is CAWSQNEQFF. The CDR3 nucleotides are TGTGCCTGGAGTCAGAATGAGCAGTTCTTC.

The chain employs TRBV28 and TRBJ2-7; TRBD1 might be the D (5 bases). V was trimmed by 2 bases and J by 5 bases, leaving 22 bases between them. Germline CDR1 is MDHEN and CDR2 is SYDVKM. The CDR3 length is 17 residues. CDR3 bases: TGTGCCAGCAGTTTACCCCCTAGGTGGGGCTTTGGCGACGAGCAGTACTTC. Encoded protein: CASSLPPRWGFGDEQYF. Together with reference TRBV28 and TRBJ2-7, the CDR3 gives the full variable domain: DVKVTQSSRYLVKRTGEKVFLECVQDMDHENMFWYRQDPGLGLRLIYFSYDVKMKEKGDIPEGYSVSREKKERFSLILESASTNQTSMYLCASSLPPRWGFGDEQYFGPGTRLTVT.

The rearrangement uses TRBV5-1 and TRBJ1-4; D unresolved. V was cut by 0 bases and J by 7 bases, with 13 bases left in between. Germline-derived CDR1 and CDR2 are SGHRS and YFSETQ. The CDR3 is made up of 15 amino acids. CDR3 loop: CASSLELPGSEKLFF. In DNA form, the CDR3 reads TGCGCCAGCAGCTTGGAATTGCCTGGGTCTGAAAAACTGTTTTTT. The full variable domain, with the rest looked up from reference TRBV5-1 and TRBJ1-4, is KAGVTQTPRYLIKTRGQQVTLSCSPISGHRSVSWYQQTPGQGLQFLFEYFSETQRNKGNFPGRFSGRQFSNSRSEMNVSTLELGDSALYLCASSLELPGSEKLFFGSGTQLSVL.

J is TRBJ2-5 and V is TRBV5-6, with TRBD1 as a possible D gene (5 bases). This CDR3 is 14 amino acids long. The V gene's germline CDR1 is SGHDT and CDR2 YYEEEE. V was clipped by 0 bases and J by 5 bases, with 11 bases between them. DNA of the CDR3: TGTGCCAGCAGCTTGGGGGGCCCGTGGGAGACCCAGTACTTC. Translation gives CASSLGGPWETQYF. Supplemented by reference TRBV5-6 and TRBJ2-5, the full variable domain reads DAGVTQSPTHLIKTRGQQVTLRCSPKSGHDTVSWYQQALGQGPQFIFQYYEEEERQRGNFPDRFSGHQFPNYSSELNVNALLLGDSALYLCASSLGGPWETQYFGPGTRLLVL.

The chain has TRBV6-5 and TRBJ2-3, with a tentative D call TRBD2 (6 bases). The CDR3 is 15 amino acids. Germline V gives CDR1 MNHEY, CDR2 SVGAGI. V was pared by 2 bases and J by 2 bases, with 11 bases between. Written as DNA, the CDR3 is TGTGCCAGCAGTTACACGGGAGCCCCCACAGATACGCAGTATTTT. This sequence encodes CASSYTGAPTDTQYF.

V is TRBV19 and J is TRBJ2-7; 10 bases are a match to TRBD1. J lost 2 bases, V lost 3 bases, and 4 bases had no gene match. The CDR3 consists of 15 residues. CDR1 and CDR2 (germline): LNHDA, SQIVND (reference sequence). The DNA of the CDR3 is TGTGCCAGTAGTATGGGGACAGGGGTCCCCTACGAGCAGTACTTC. Translating it yields CASSMGTGVPYEQYF.

V gene TRBV23-1 combines with J gene TRBJ2-7; the D gene is possibly TRBD2 (7 bases). TRBV23-1 is classed as an ORF, of uncertain function. The V end was cut by 6 bases, the J end by 4 bases, with 19 bases between. The CDR3 is 15 amino acids. The CDR3 DNA reads as TGCGCCAGCAGCCTACGGGGGGCTGGGGCTTACGAGCAGTACTTC. It specifies CASSLRGAGAYEQYF.

The rearrangement joins TRBV25-1 to TRBJ1-1, with D uncertain. CDR3 size: 13 residues. The germline V gene encodes CDR1 MGHDK and CDR2 SYGVNS. Trimming removed 6 bases at V and 0 bases at J, with 8 bases between. CDR3 amino acids: CASSPSMNTEAFF. In nucleotides, the CDR3 is TGTGCCAGCAGCCCTAGTATGAACACTGAAGCTTTCTTT.

The rearrangement uses TRBV6-6 and TRBJ1-2; D ambiguous. The CDR3 runs to 12 residues. Germline CDR1 MNHNY, CDR2 SVGAGI (reference sequence). V was shortened by 0 bases and J by 3 bases, with 2 bases between the two germline ends. The DNA of the CDR3 is TGTGCCAGCAGTTACTCAGACTATGGCTACACCTTC. This encodes CASSYSDYGYTF.

This clone was picked up one time. The genes are TRBV6-6 and TRBJ2-7; D may be TRBD2 (7 bases). This CDR3 contains 14 residues. Germline lookup yields CDR1 MNHNY and CDR2 SVGAGI (reference sequence). The V and J ends lost 7 bases and 4 bases respectively, with 17 bases between them. The CDR3 DNA is TGTGCCAGCAATGAGGGGGGGATCCCTTACGAGCAGTACTTC. It translates to CASNEGGIPYEQYF.